A single sample is the source of the 18 T cell receptor beta chains below, sequenced in a study of OX40 agonist ivuxolimab in advanced cancers. TCRdb's table, derived via immunoSEQ multiplex PCR, lists solely in-frame clones and lacks some. The sample has tens of thousands of clones, approximately 90% seen once. The input for sequencing was CD4+ or CD8+ T cells sorted from blood, taken in a trial of the OX40 agonist ivuxolimab. All receptors come from an adult with an advanced solid tumor such as melanoma, head and neck, liver or kidney cancer.

The rearrangement joins TRBV2 to TRBJ1-2, with D maybe TRBD1 (5 bases). The CDR3 sequence is 14 residues long. V gave up 5 bases and J gave up 6 bases, with 16 bases separating them. Germline V CDR1 and CDR2: SNHLY, FYNNEI. CDR3 region: CASSRQGAVDGYTF. The CDR3 DNA reads as TGTGCCAGCAGTCGTCAGGGTGCGGTGGATGGCTACACCTTC.

The chain employs TRBV7-7 and TRBJ2-7, with TRBD2 identical over 7 bases. The CDR3 runs 10 residues. The germline V gene has CDR1 SSHAT and CDR2 FNYEAQ (reference sequence). CDR3 nucleotides: TGTGCTAACGGCGGGGGCGAGCAGTACTTC. The encoded protein is CANGGGEQYF.

The chain combines TRBV5-1 with TRBJ2-6; D not certain. The CDR3 is 15 residues long. Germline-derived CDR1 and CDR2 are SGHRS and YFSETQ. Trimming pared 4 bases from V and 1 base from J, leaving 9 bases between. The CDR3 DNA follows: TGCGCCAGCAGCGTTACAACTTCTGGGGCCAACGTCCTGACTTTC. This translates into CASSVTTSGANVLTF.

V is TRBV2 and J is TRBJ1-5; D is perhaps TRBD1 (6 bases). CDR1 and CDR2 (germline): SNHLY, FYNNEI. Trimming stripped 3 bases from V and 1 base from J, with 10 bases between. This CDR3 region has 15 residues. CDR3 in DNA: TGTGCCAGCAGTGACCGCAGGGGCAGCAATCAGCCCCAGCATTTT. Translating it yields CASSDRRGSNQPQHF.

The J gene is TRBJ2-5, the V gene TRBV30; a possible D gene is TRBD1 (5 bases). Germline-derived CDR1 and CDR2 are GTSNPN and SVGIG (reference sequence). The CDR3 consists of 14 residues. V was trimmed by 1 base and J by 2 bases, leaving 11 bases between them. The DNA for the CDR3 is TGTGCCTGGAGTGCGTCGGACACTCAAGAGACCCAGTACTTC. Translating it yields CAWSASDTQETQYF.

This clone was recorded only once. The chain couples TRBV4-1 to TRBJ1-2; possibly TRBD1 for D (6 bases). The germline V gene encodes CDR1 MGHRA and CDR2 YSYEKL. The CDR3 spans 14 residues. V was pared by 1 base and J by 6 bases, with 12 bases between. The CDR3 region is CASSQAGARNGYTF. In DNA form, the CDR3 reads TGCGCCAGCAGCCAAGCAGGGGCCAGGAATGGCTACACCTTC.

With regard to this clone: The junction and the germline gene differ at one end; a read error may be behind it. The chain uses TRBV7-7 and TRBJ2-5; D remains ambiguous. The CDR3 consists of 14 residues. The germline CDR1 and CDR2 sequences are SSHAT and FNYEAQ (reference sequence). Here the CDR3 reads CASSQLGFQETQYF. The CDR3 coding sequence is TGTGCTAGCAGCCAACTGGGCTTCCAAGAGACCCAGTACTTC.

V usage is TRBV9 and J usage is TRBJ2-1; 7 bases are a match to TRBD1. The CDR3 sequence is 14 residues long. V trimming: 4 bases; J trimming: 9 bases; junction bases outside the gene matches: 10. The V gene's germline CDR1 is SGDLS and CDR2 YYNGEE. This CDR3 is CASSTRRGSVEQFF. The CDR3 bases are TGTGCCAGCAGCACCCGCAGGGGGAGTGTTGAGCAGTTCTTC.

This clone showed up just once. The chain carries TRBV7-2 and TRBJ2-2; D may correspond to TRBD1 or TRBD2 (6 bases each). Trimming took off 6 bases at V and 7 bases at J, with 18 bases between the two ends. CDR3 length: 15 residues. Germline CDR1 SGHTA, CDR2 FQGNSA. CDR3 sequence (DNA): TGTGCCAGCAGTTCTATACAGGGAGGAAACGGGGAGCTGTTTTTT. The encoded protein is CASSSIQGGNGELFF.

This clone was observed a few times. The CDR3, as DNA: TGTGCCAGCAGCCAGACACAGGGGCCCAATGAGCAGTTCTTC. Amino acids: CASSQTQGPNEQFF. The rearrangement uses TRBV4-2 and TRBJ2-1; 7 bases fit TRBD1. Germline V gene lookup returns CDR1 LGHNA and CDR2 YNFKEQ. Trimming cost V 3 bases and J 6 bases; bases outside gene matches: 5. The CDR3 is made up of 14 amino acids.

This clone was counted a single time. The chain recombines TRBV19 with TRBJ1-1; TRBD1 aligns across 7 bases. The germline gives CDR1 LNHDA, CDR2 SQIVND (reference sequence). Trimming cost V 7 bases and J 1 base; bases outside gene matches: 18. The CDR3 is 18 residues long. The DNA for the CDR3 is TGTGCCAGTACCACGACAGGGCGCCTAACAGCCGGGAACACTGAAGCTTTCTTT. Residues: CASTTTGRLTAGNTEAFF.

The chain uses TRBV18 and TRBJ2-3, with D perhaps TRBD1 (6 bases). Trimming took off 3 bases at V and 5 bases at J, with 12 bases between the two ends. Germline CDR1 and CDR2: KGHSH and LQKENI. The CDR3 runs 14 residues. The chain's CDR3 is CASSPPGAGDTQYF. The CDR3 DNA sequence: TGTGCCAGCTCACCGCCAGGGGCAGGAGATACGCAGTATTTT.

The genes are TRBV9 and TRBJ2-7, with no clear D. V was shortened by 0 bases and J by 3 bases, with 13 bases between the two germline ends. The CDR3 consists of 15 residues. Germline values: CDR1 SGDLS, CDR2 YYNGEE. CDR3 nucleotide sequence: TGTGCCAGCAGCGTAGGGCCTGACGGTGACTACGAGCAGTACTTC. Its translation: CASSVGPDGDYEQYF.

The CDR3: CASSWDRIQETQYF. CDR3 nucleotides: TGTGCCAGCAGCTGGGACCGGATCCAAGAGACCCAGTACTTC. This rearrangement joins TRBV7-9 to TRBJ2-5, with D possibly being TRBD1 or TRBD2 (5 bases each). V was pared by 4 bases and J by 1 base, with 10 bases between. This CDR3 comprises 14 residues. CDR1 SEHNR and CDR2 FQNEAQ come from the germline V gene (reference sequence).

The chain couples TRBV28 to TRBJ1-1, with TRBD1 as a possible D gene (6 bases). Germline V CDR1 and CDR2: MDHEN, SYDVKM. The CDR3 spans 14 residues. Trimming stripped 6 bases from V and 4 bases from J, with 15 bases between. CDR3 residues: CASRPGDGSTEAFF. DNA of the CDR3: TGTGCCAGCAGACCAGGGGATGGTAGCACTGAAGCTTTCTTT.

This chain uses TRBV10-1 with TRBJ2-3; 9 bases are a match to TRBD2. CDR3 length: 15 residues. CDR1 is WNHNN, CDR2 SYGVQD, per germline (reference sequence). The V gene end was trimmed by 6 bases and the J gene end by 2 bases; junction bases not matched to a gene: 6. CDR3 DNA sequence: TGCGCCAGCAGCCGACTAGCGGAACCCACAGATACGCAGTATTTT. It codes for CASSRLAEPTDTQYF.

A few counts support this clone. Distinct nucleotide sequences in the sample also encode this CDR3. The V call is TRBV7-2, the J call TRBJ2-6; D is unclear. V gave up 3 bases and J gave up 0 bases, with 0 bases separating them. The germline CDR1 and CDR2 sequences are SGHTA and FQGNSA. CDR3 length: 13 residues. In nucleotides, the CDR3 is TGTGCCAGCAGCTTCTCTGGGGCCAACGTCCTGACTTTC. This sequence encodes CASSFSGANVLTF.

The V and J genes are TRBV19 and TRBJ2-1; TRBD2 matches 8 bases. V dropped 5 bases and J dropped 8; count of bases not matched to a gene: 8. Germline V gene sequence: CDR1 LNHDA, CDR2 SQIVND (reference sequence). The CDR3 loop spans 14 amino acids. The CDR3 reads CASSSGLAGDEQFF. As DNA, the CDR3 is TGTGCCAGTAGTTCAGGACTAGCAGGCGATGAGCAGTTCTTC.